These 25 T cell receptor beta chains were sequenced from one sample in a study of blood T cell repertoires in COVID-19. TCRdb's table, derived via immunoSEQ multiplex PCR, lists solely in-frame clones and lacks some. The sample lists 300,000 to 450,000 clones; roughly 85% were seen once. The sample was peripheral blood. Receptors were obtained from a young woman with acute or convalescent COVID-19.

The genes are TRBV3-1 (or the pseudogene TRBV3-2) and TRBJ2-7; 7 bases match TRBD1. This CDR3 contains 14 residues. Per the germline V gene, CDR1 is LGHDT and CDR2 is YNNKEL (reference sequence). V lost 5 bases and J lost 0; bases outside the gene matches: 4. CDR3 protein: CASSARDSSYEQYF. Written as DNA, the CDR3 is TGTGCCAGCAGCGCCCGGGACAGCTCCTACGAGCAGTACTTC.

The chain carries TRBV7-6 and TRBJ1-6; no reliable D call. Germline CDR1 is SGHVS and CDR2 is FNYEAQ. The V and J ends lost 0 bases and 7 bases respectively, with 16 bases between them. The CDR3 extends over 17 amino acids. CDR3 coding DNA: TGTGCCAGCAGCTTAGCGATGCAGGCCCTCACCAATTCACCCCTCCACTTT. It encodes CASSLAMQALTNSPLHF.

The chain couples TRBV12-3 or TRBV12-4 to TRBJ1-3; D call uncertain. Trimming removed 5 bases at V and 0 bases at J, with 5 bases between. The CDR3 is 13 amino acids. CDR3 nucleotide sequence: TGTGCCAGCAGTACGAGCTCTGGAAACACCATATATTTT. Its translation is CASSTSSGNTIYF.

The chain employs TRBV7-3 and TRBJ2-5; TRBD1 agrees at 9 bases. The trim removed 1 base at V and 4 bases at J, leaving 7 bases unmatched. Germline V gene data show CDR1 as SGHTA and CDR2 as FQGTGA. CDR3 length equals 16 residues. Here the CDR3 DNA reads TGTGCCAGCAGCTTAATAGGAGGGACAGGGACAGAGACCCAGTACTTC. Translated: CASSLIGGTGTETQYF. The full variable domain, in which reference TRBV7-3 and TRBJ2-5 provide the parts outside the CDR3, is GAGVSQTPSNKVTEKGKYVELRCDPISGHTALYWYRQSLGQGPEFLIYFQGTGAADDSGLPNDRFFAVRPEGSVSTLKIQRTERGDSAVYLCASSLIGGTGTETQYFGPGTRLLVL.

This sequence joins TRBV19 and TRBJ1-2; D possibly corresponds to TRBD1 (5 bases). Germline values: CDR1 LNHDA, CDR2 SQIVND (reference sequence). The CDR3 is 13 residues long. Trimming shortened V by 9 bases and J by 7 bases, and 18 bases separated the two germline ends. The CDR3 region is CASRTGDVAGYTF. In DNA form, the CDR3 reads TGTGCCAGCCGAACGGGGGACGTCGCTGGCTACACCTTC. The whole variable domain, remainder taken from reference TRBV19 and TRBJ1-2, is DGGITQSPKYLFRKEGQNVTLSCEQNLNHDAMYWYRQDPGQGLRLIYYSQIVNDFQKGDIAEGYSVSREKKESFPLTVTSAQKNPTAFYLCASRTGDVAGYTFGSGTRLTVV.

The rearrangement uses TRBV15 and TRBJ1-2, with 9 positions matching TRBD1. This CDR3 comprises 15 residues. Germline V lookup: CDR1 LNHNV, CDR2 YYDKDF (reference sequence). The V and J ends lost 8 bases and 7 bases, in that order; junction bases with no gene match: 14. This chain's CDR3 is CATRDREKVWGGYTF. The CDR3 DNA follows: TGTGCCACCCGGGACAGGGAAAAGGTGTGGGGTGGCTACACCTTC.

This clone came up once. The V and J genes are TRBV28 and TRBJ2-6; maybe TRBD1 (6 bases). V gave up 3 bases and J gave up 0 bases, with 9 bases separating them. In germline, CDR1 is MDHEN, CDR2 SYDVKM. The CDR3 length is 16 residues. The CDR3: CASSFRGRSGANVLTF. For the CDR3, the DNA is TGTGCCAGCAGTTTCAGGGGTCGCTCTGGGGCCAACGTCCTGACTTTC.

The V gene is TRBV28, the J gene TRBJ2-6; D unresolved. Germline loops: CDR1 MDHEN, CDR2 SYDVKM. The CDR3 extends over 14 amino acids. Trimming cost V 5 bases and J 0 bases, with 5 bases left between them. The CDR3 DNA follows: TGTGCCAGCAGTACGAGCTCTGGGGCCAACGTCCTGACTTTC. This gives the protein CASSTSSGANVLTF.

With regard to this clone: Distinct nucleotide sequences in the sample also encode this CDR3. The gene calls are TRBV4-1 and TRBJ1-1; D is uncertain. From germline, CDR1 is MGHRA and CDR2 YSYEKL. V shed 4 bases and J shed 2 bases, with 8 bases lying between them. The CDR3 is 13 amino acids. CDR3 DNA sequence: TGCGCCAGCAGCCGGGCCAGTAACACTGAAGCTTTCTTT. As protein: CASSRASNTEAFF.

This clone was detected once. Other DNA sequences within the sample encode an identical CDR3. CDR3 protein: CASSPGQGGTEAFF. As DNA, the CDR3 is TGTGCCAGCAGCCCAGGACAGGGCGGCACTGAAGCTTTCTTT. V is TRBV9 and J is TRBJ1-1, with TRBD1 identical over 8 bases. V shed 4 bases, J shed 4 bases, and the junction held 6 bases outside the gene matches. The CDR3 has 14 amino acids. Germline lookup yields CDR1 SGDLS and CDR2 YYNGEE.

The V and J genes are TRBV3-1 (or the pseudogene TRBV3-2) and TRBJ2-5; 7 bases agree with TRBD1. The CDR3 contains 13 residues. Germline lookup yields CDR1 LGHDT and CDR2 YNNKEL (reference sequence). V lost 2 bases to trimming and J lost 7 bases; unmatched junction nucleotides: 4. CDR3 region: CASSQLTGTTQYF. The CDR3 DNA reads as TGTGCCAGCAGCCAACTGACAGGGACGACCCAGTACTTC.

In this sample, this clone turned up many times. Other nucleotide sequences in the sample specify the same CDR3. This chain connects TRBV7-3 to TRBJ2-3, with 7 bases identical to TRBD2. The CDR3 totals 14 residues. CDR1 is SGHTA, CDR2 FQGTGA, per germline. V lost 2 bases to trimming and J lost 1 base; unmatched junction nucleotides: 0. In DNA form, the CDR3 reads TGTGCCAGCAGCTTAGCGGGGGGCACAGATACGCAGTATTTT. This translates into CASSLAGGTDTQYF.

This clone was detected once. The chain employs TRBV28 and TRBJ1-1; D not resolved. V dropped 2 bases and J dropped 1 base, with 14 bases sitting between them. The CDR3 loop spans 16 amino acids. CDR1 is MDHEN and CDR2 is SYDVKM in the germline V gene. The CDR3 loop reads CASSLGRWEGNTEAFF. CDR3 bases: TGTGCCAGCAGTTTAGGCCGGTGGGAGGGGAACACTGAAGCTTTCTTT.

This clone has only one observation. DNA for the CDR3: TGTGCCAGCAGCCCAGGGATGGTTTTCGGCTACACCTTC. Translation gives CASSPGMVFGYTF. The chain employs TRBV27 and TRBJ1-2, with D possibly matching TRBD1 (5 bases). CDR1 and CDR2 (germline): MNHEY, SMNVEV (reference sequence). Trimming removed 6 bases at V and 8 bases at J, with 16 bases between. There are 13 residues in the CDR3.

This clone showed up just once. The sample contains more than one DNA sequence encoding this CDR3. This chain links TRBV2 with TRBJ1-5, with no clear D. This CDR3 has 13 residues. Per germline, CDR1 SNHLY and CDR2 FYNNEI. V was pared by 3 bases and J by 2 bases, with 5 bases between. The CDR3 sequence: CASSETGNQPQHF. DNA of the CDR3: TGTGCCAGCAGTGAGACTGGCAATCAGCCCCAGCATTTT.

CDR3 region: CASSLGGARSDTQYF. For the CDR3, the DNA is TGTGCCAGCAGTTTGGGGGGAGCTAGATCGGATACGCAGTATTTT. V gene TRBV28 combines with J gene TRBJ2-3; D is perhaps TRBD2 (6 bases). Trimming pared 3 bases from V and 6 bases from J, leaving 16 bases between. CDR1 MDHEN and CDR2 SYDVKM come from the germline V gene. The CDR3 runs to 15 residues.

The J gene is TRBJ2-2, the V gene TRBV5-1; 7 bases align to TRBD1. Germline V gives CDR1 SGHRS, CDR2 YFSETQ. The CDR3 is made up of 17 amino acids. V shed 0 bases and J 3 bases; nucleotides not matched to a gene: 8. CDR3 nucleotides: TGCGCCAGCAGCTTGGCCCCCCCGGGACAGTACACCGGGGAGCTGTTTTTT. This sequence encodes CASSLAPPGQYTGELFF.

V and J are TRBV9 and TRBJ1-2; maybe TRBD1 (5 bases). The CDR3 runs 15 residues. Germline V lookup: CDR1 SGDLS, CDR2 YYNGEE. The V and J ends lost 0 bases and 0 bases respectively, with 9 bases between them. The CDR3 DNA reads as TGTGCCAGCAGCGTAGAGACAGCGACTAACTATGGCTACACCTTC. Protein: CASSVETATNYGYTF.

This chain connects TRBV24-1 to TRBJ1-4, with 12 bases matching TRBD1. The junction had 7 bases not matched to a gene; V was cut back by 3 bases and J by 6 bases. This CDR3 spans 17 amino acids. From germline, CDR1 is KGHDR and CDR2 SFDVKD. The CDR3: CATSDGRDRGRDEKLFF. The CDR3 DNA reads as TGTGCCACCAGTGATGGTCGGGACAGGGGGCGCGATGAAAAACTGTTTTTT.

The J gene is TRBJ1-2, the V gene TRBV29-1, with TRBD1 matching over 11 bases. Per the germline V gene, CDR1 is SQVTM and CDR2 is ANQGSEA. This CDR3 has 16 residues. V lost 1 base and J lost 2; bases outside the gene matches: 6. The CDR3 here is CSVEGRTGGINYGYTF. For the CDR3, the DNA is TGCAGCGTTGAAGGGAGGACAGGGGGCATAAACTATGGCTACACCTTC.

This clone appeared a few times. The V call is TRBV6-5, the J call TRBJ1-1; D ambiguous. Between the trimmed V and J ends, which lost 8 bases and 6 bases, there was a span of 7 bases. CDR1 is MNHEY, CDR2 SVGAGI, per germline. The CDR3 covers 10 residues. CDR3 loop: CASLAAEAFF. The CDR3 coding sequence is TGTGCCAGCCTTGCAGCTGAAGCTTTCTTT.

The chain uses TRBV3-1 (or the pseudogene TRBV3-2) and TRBJ1-1, with 7 bases matching TRBD1. CDR1 is LGHDT and CDR2 is YNNKEL in the germline V gene (reference sequence). The CDR3 is made up of 15 amino acids. The V gene end was trimmed by 4 bases and the J gene end by 4 bases; junction bases not matched to a gene: 9. The CDR3 DNA reads as TGTGCCAGCAGCCGACAGGGCGGGAAGGGCACTGAAGCTTTCTTT. It translates to CASSRQGGKGTEAFF.

The chain is built from TRBV4-1 and TRBJ2-3, with 12 bases identical to TRBD2. With 6 bases clipped from V and 3 bases from J, the junction kept 10 bases outside the gene matches. The germline gives CDR1 MGHRA, CDR2 YSYEKL. The CDR3 has 17 amino acids. The CDR3, as DNA: TGCGCCAGCAGTTTCCTAGCGGGGGGGCCGTGGACAGATACGCAGTATTTT. Its translation: CASSFLAGGPWTDTQYF.

The V call is TRBV28, the J call TRBJ2-3, with 13 bases fitting TRBD2. From germline, CDR1 is MDHEN and CDR2 SYDVKM. The length of the CDR3 is 21 residues. Germline trimming cut 2 bases from V and 2 bases from J; bases unmatched to any gene: 16. CDR3 in amino acids: CASSLTVGLAGMGGDTDTQYF. CDR3 coding DNA: TGTGCCAGCAGTTTAACTGTGGGACTAGCGGGGATGGGGGGTGACACAGATACGCAGTATTTT.

This chain links TRBV2 with TRBJ1-1; 8 bases are shared with TRBD1. J lost 10 bases, V lost 6 bases, and 10 bases had no gene match. The CDR3 runs 13 residues. Germline values: CDR1 SNHLY, CDR2 FYNNEI. CDR3 coding DNA: TGTGCCAGCAGGCCGACAGGGGATTTATCAGCTTTCTTT. It specifies CASRPTGDLSAFF.